These 10 T cell receptor beta chains came from one sample sequenced in a study of blood T cell repertoires in COVID-19 (dated by TCRdb to the early 2020s). The library relied on the immunoSEQ multiplex PCR assay. The table was pulled from immuneACCESS by TCRdb, which kept in-frame rearrangements only. Such tables lose some clones; where checked, under half of the loss comes from unresolved V genes, and the rest has no known cause. This sample lists fewer than 200,000 clones; around 77% were detected once. The top ten hold approximately 2.8% of the sample. Sequencing was carried out using peripheral blood. The receptor source for this set is a man aged 65 to 85 with acute or convalescent COVID-19.

The table lists this clone with a few counts. The chain has TRBV19 and TRBJ1-5; TRBD1 matches at 9 bases. Per the germline V gene, CDR1 is LNHDA and CDR2 is SQIVND (reference sequence). The J segment lost 2 bases and the V segment lost 6 bases, leaving 11 bases of the junction unmatched. The CDR3 contains 17 residues. CDR3 sequence (DNA): TGTGCCAGTAGCGACCCTGTAGGGGACAGGGGCAATCAGCCCCAGCATTTT. Translated, it gives CASSDPVGDRGNQPQHF.

CDR3 nucleotide sequence: TGCGCCAGCAGCCAAGACCTCGATGAGCAGTTCTTC. This gives the protein CASSQDLDEQFF. The chain joins TRBV4-1 to TRBJ2-1; D is undetermined. CDR1 MGHRA and CDR2 YSYEKL come from the germline V gene. The CDR3 runs to 12 residues. V lost 0 bases and J 8 bases, leaving 5 bases between the germline ends.

The genes are TRBV11-3 and TRBJ1-3, with 9 positions matching TRBD1. Germline values: CDR1 SGHNT, CDR2 YENEEA. The trim removed 5 bases at V and 3 bases at J, leaving 5 bases unmatched. The CDR3 runs 15 residues. The CDR3 DNA is TGTGCCAGCAGCCGCGGGACAGGGAGTGGAAACACCATATATTTT. Protein: CASSRGTGSGNTIYF. Filled out from reference TRBV11-3 and TRBJ1-3, the complete variable domain reads EAGVVQSPRYKIIEKKQPVAFWCNPISGHNTLYWYLQNLGQGPELLIRYENEEAVDDSQLPKDRFSAERLKGVDSTLKIQPAELGDSAVYLCASSRGTGSGNTIYFGEGSWLTVV.

V and J are TRBV30 and TRBJ1-1; D uncertain. The V gene's germline CDR1 is GTSNPN and CDR2 SVGIG (reference sequence). The CDR3 extends over 11 amino acids. Trimming stripped 5 bases from V and 3 bases from J, with 7 bases between. CDR3 region: CAWGIDTEAFF. In DNA form, the CDR3 reads TGTGCCTGGGGTATCGACACTGAAGCTTTCTTT.

In this sample, this clone turned up once. The V and J genes are TRBV7-6 and TRBJ1-4, with D possibly being TRBD1 (5 bases). Trimming removed 3 bases from V and 2 bases from J, with 10 bases in between. Germline CDR1 and CDR2: SGHVS and FNYEAQ. There are 15 residues in the CDR3. CDR3 loop: CASSLPQGTNEKLFF. The CDR3 DNA follows: TGTGCCAGCAGCTTGCCCCAGGGCACTAATGAAAAACTGTTTTTT.

The sample holds a few counts of this clone. The chain links TRBV10-3 to TRBJ1-2; TRBD1 agrees at 7 bases. In germline, CDR1 is ENHRY, CDR2 SYGVKD. This CDR3 comprises 13 residues. Trimming took 10 bases from V and 0 from J; bases not matched to a gene: 5. CDR3 sequence: CATRTGPNYGYTF. The CDR3 DNA follows: TGTGCCACCCGGACAGGCCCTAACTATGGCTACACCTTC.

The rearrangement uses TRBV20-1 and TRBJ1-1; D remains ambiguous. The CDR3 runs 9 residues. CDR1 is DFQATT and CDR2 is SNEGSKA in the germline V gene (reference sequence). The CDR3 nucleotides are TGCAGCCCCTCCACTGAAGCTTTCTTT. Translating it yields CSPSTEAFF.

This chain connects TRBV19 to TRBJ1-2, with a possible D match to TRBD1 (5 bases). Germline V CDR1 and CDR2: LNHDA, SQIVND (reference sequence). Trimming pared 5 bases from V and 7 bases from J, leaving 14 bases between. This CDR3 is built from 13 residues. The CDR3 sequence is CASSWAGQVGYTF. The CDR3 DNA sequence: TGTGCCAGTAGTTGGGCAGGGCAGGTTGGCTACACCTTC. The full variable domain, with the rest looked up from reference TRBV19 and TRBJ1-2, is DGGITQSPKYLFRKEGQNVTLSCEQNLNHDAMYWYRQDPGQGLRLIYYSQIVNDFQKGDIAEGYSVSREKKESFPLTVTSAQKNPTAFYLCASSWAGQVGYTFGSGTRLTVV.

This chain links TRBV28 with TRBJ2-7; tentative D call: TRBD1 (8 bases). This CDR3 is 14 amino acids long. CDR1 and CDR2 (germline): MDHEN, SYDVKM. Trimming took 5 bases from V and 5 from J, leaving 16 bases between them. In DNA, the CDR3 is TGTGCCAGCAGTACCACAGGGGGGGTCGACGAGCAGTACTTC. Protein product: CASSTTGGVDEQYF.

This sequence joins TRBV28 and TRBJ1-1, with unresolved D. The germline gives CDR1 MDHEN, CDR2 SYDVKM. CDR3 length: 12 residues. Trimming cost V 6 bases and J 6 bases, with 11 bases left between them. CDR3 sequence (DNA): TGTGCCAGCAGGTCGGAGTTCGCTGAAGCTTTCTTT. Protein: CASRSEFAEAFF.